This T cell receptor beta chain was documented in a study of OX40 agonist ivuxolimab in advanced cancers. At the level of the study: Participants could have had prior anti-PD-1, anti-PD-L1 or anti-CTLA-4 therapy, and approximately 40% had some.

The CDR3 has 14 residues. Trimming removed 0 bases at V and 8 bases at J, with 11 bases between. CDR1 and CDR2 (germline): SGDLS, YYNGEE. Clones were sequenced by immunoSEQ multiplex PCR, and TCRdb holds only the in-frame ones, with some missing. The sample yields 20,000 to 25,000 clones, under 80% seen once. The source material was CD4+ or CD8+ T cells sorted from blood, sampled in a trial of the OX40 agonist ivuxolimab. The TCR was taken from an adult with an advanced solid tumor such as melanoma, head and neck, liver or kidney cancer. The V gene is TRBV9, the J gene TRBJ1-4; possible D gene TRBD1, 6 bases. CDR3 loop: CASSVEGGGEKLFF. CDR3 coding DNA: TGTGCCAGCAGCGTAGAAGGGGGAGGAGAAAAACTGTTTTTT. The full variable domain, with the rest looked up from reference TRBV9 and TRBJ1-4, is DSGVTQTPKHLITATGQRVTLRCSPRSGDLSVYWYQQSLDQGLQFLIQYYNGEERAKGNILERFSAQQFPDLHSELNLSSLELGDSALYFCASSVEGGGEKLFFGSGTQLSVL.